This TCR beta chain was found in a study of T cell responses to AZD1222 COVID-19 vaccine. The data were produced by immunoSEQ multiplex PCR, yet TCRdb's version contains in-frame clones alone and is incomplete. The repertoire includes about 140,000 clones, approximately 89% of them detected once, and about 3% sits in the top ten. The TCR was taken from an adult in good health. The source material was peripheral blood, sampled on day 0 of AZD1222 vaccination.

This chain's CDR3 is CASSPSGGQEGEAFF. CDR3 sequence (DNA): TGTGCCAGCAGCCCCTCGGGTGGTCAGGAGGGAGAAGCTTTCTTT. The gene calls are TRBV11-2 and TRBJ1-1; D is ambiguous. The CDR3 runs 15 residues. Between the trimmed V and J ends, which lost 5 bases and 8 bases, there was a span of 21 bases. Germline loops: CDR1 SGHAT, CDR2 FQNNGV.